This entry concerns a single T cell receptor beta chain. The data originate from a study of blood T cell repertoires in COVID-19. The wider study: Samples came from the United States, Italy and Spain, spanning acute and convalescent COVID-19. PBMCs, B-cell-depleted T cells, or T cells provided the cDNA or gDNA that made up the material.

Original processing notes: Researchers report that nucleated cell counts were estimated from reference gene primer amplification. TCRdb keeps only in-frame clones here, not all; method: immunoSEQ multiplex PCR. V, J and clone size are those of that table, while D and trimming were read from the DNA. This table has some 160,000 clones, approximately 80% appearing once. The material sequenced was peripheral blood. The sequence was collected from a human donor in a cohort sampled during active COVID-19.

CDR3 bases: TGTGCCACCAGCAGAGACACAGGGTTAGGTGAAAAACTGTTTTTT. Translation gives CATSRDTGLGEKLFF. This sequence joins TRBV15 and TRBJ1-4; possibly TRBD1 for D (6 bases). Trimming pared 0 bases from V and 7 bases from J, leaving 12 bases between. The CDR3 runs 15 residues. From germline, CDR1 is LNHNV and CDR2 YYDKDF (reference sequence).